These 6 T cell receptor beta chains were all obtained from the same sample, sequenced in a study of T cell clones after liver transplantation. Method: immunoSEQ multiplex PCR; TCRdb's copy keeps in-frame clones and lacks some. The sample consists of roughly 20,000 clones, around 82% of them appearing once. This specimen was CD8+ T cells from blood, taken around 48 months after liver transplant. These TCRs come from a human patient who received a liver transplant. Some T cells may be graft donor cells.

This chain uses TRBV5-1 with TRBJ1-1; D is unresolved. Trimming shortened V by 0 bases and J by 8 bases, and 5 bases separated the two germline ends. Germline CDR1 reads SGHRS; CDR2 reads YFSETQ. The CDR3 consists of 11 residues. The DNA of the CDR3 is TGCGCCAGCAGCTTGGGCCCCGAAGCTTTCTTT. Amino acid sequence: CASSLGPEAFF.

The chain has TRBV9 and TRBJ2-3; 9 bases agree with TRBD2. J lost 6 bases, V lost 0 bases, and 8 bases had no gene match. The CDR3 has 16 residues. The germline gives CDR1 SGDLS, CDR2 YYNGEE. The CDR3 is CASSVEPSGRTDTQYF. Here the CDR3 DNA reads TGTGCCAGCAGCGTAGAGCCGAGCGGGAGGACGGATACGCAGTATTTT. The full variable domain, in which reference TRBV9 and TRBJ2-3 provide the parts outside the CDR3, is DSGVTQTPKHLITATGQRVTLRCSPRSGDLSVYWYQQSLDQGLQFLIQYYNGEERAKGNILERFSAQQFPDLHSELNLSSLELGDSALYFCASSVEPSGRTDTQYFGPGTRLTVL.

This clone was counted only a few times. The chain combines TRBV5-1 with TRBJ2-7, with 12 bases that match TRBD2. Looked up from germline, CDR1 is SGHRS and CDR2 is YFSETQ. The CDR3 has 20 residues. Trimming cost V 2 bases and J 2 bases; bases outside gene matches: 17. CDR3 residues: CASSFDYGASGRASPYEQYF. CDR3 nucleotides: TGCGCCAGCAGCTTTGACTACGGAGCTAGCGGGAGGGCCTCCCCCTACGAGCAGTACTTC.

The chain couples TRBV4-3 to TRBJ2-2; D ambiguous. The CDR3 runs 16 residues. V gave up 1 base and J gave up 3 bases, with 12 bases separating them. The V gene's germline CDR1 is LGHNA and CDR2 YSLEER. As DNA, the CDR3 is TGCGCCAGCAGCCAAGGACTGGATGAGTACACCGGGGAGCTGTTTTTT. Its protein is CASSQGLDEYTGELFF.

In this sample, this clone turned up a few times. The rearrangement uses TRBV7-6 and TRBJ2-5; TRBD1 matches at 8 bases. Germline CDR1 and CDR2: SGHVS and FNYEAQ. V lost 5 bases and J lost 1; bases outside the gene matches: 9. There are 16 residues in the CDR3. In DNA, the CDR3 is TGTGCCAGCAGCATAGGGGGGACAGGCGCCCAAGAGACCCAGTACTTC. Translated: CASSIGGTGAQETQYF.

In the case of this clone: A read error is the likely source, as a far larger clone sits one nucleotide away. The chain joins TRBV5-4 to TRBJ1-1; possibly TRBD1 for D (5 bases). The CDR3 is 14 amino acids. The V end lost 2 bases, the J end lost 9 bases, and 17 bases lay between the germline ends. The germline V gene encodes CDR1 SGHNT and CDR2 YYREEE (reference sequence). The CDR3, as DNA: TGTGCCAGCAGCTTTTGGGGGGAAGGGGATCAAGCTTTCTTT. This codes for CASSFWGEGDQAFF.